A single sample gave rise to the 13 T cell receptor beta chains below, sequenced in a study of CD8 T cells in ankylosing spondylitis. Using its own MiXCR run on the 5' RACE reads, TCRdb lists one record per CDR3 protein. There are 200,000 to 300,000 distinct CDR3 sequences in the sample; 20% to 30% occur only once, and about 0.6% lies in the top ten. Sequenced: blood, either unsorted or a sorted T cell fraction (not recorded which). The receptors were gathered from a male donor with ankylosing spondylitis or in good health (not recorded which).

This clonotype was observed many times. The V and J genes are TRBV9 and TRBJ1-6, with D hard to call. V lost 4 bases and J lost 7, with 12 bases in between. This CDR3 has 14 amino acids. Germline CDR1 and CDR2: SGDLS and YYNGEE. CDR3 in DNA: TGTGCCAGCAGCTTCGATGAGGGCAATTCACCCCTCCACTTT. The encoded protein is CASSFDEGNSPLHF. Full variable domain (rest looked up from reference TRBV9 and TRBJ1-6): DSGVTQTPKHLITATGQRVTLRCSPRSGDLSVYWYQQSLDQGLQFLIQYYNGEERAKGNILERFSAQQFPDLHSELNLSSLELGDSALYFCASSFDEGNSPLHFGNGTRLTVT.

This sequence joins TRBV4-2 and TRBJ2-7; 9 positions match TRBD2. Germline V gene data show CDR1 as LGHNA and CDR2 as YNFKEQ. The CDR3 extends over 15 amino acids. The trim removed 3 bases at V and 4 bases at J, leaving 7 bases unmatched. The CDR3 loop reads CASSQATSGPYEQYF. The CDR3 DNA sequence: TGTGCCAGCAGCCAGGCGACTAGCGGCCCTTACGAGCAGTACTTC.

This clonotype was seen only a few times. The CDR3 is CSARGGPNSYEQYF. The CDR3 DNA is TGCAGTGCTAGAGGGGGACCAAACTCCTACGAGCAGTACTTC. The chain carries TRBV20-1 and TRBJ2-7, with D possibly called TRBD1 or TRBD2 (5 bases each). The CDR3 spans 14 residues. Per the germline V gene, CDR1 is DFQATT and CDR2 is SNEGSKA (reference sequence). Trimming cost V 1 base and J 0 bases, with 10 bases left between them.

The rearrangement uses TRBV20-1 and TRBJ2-7, with TRBD1 as a possible D gene (5 bases). Trimming took 5 bases from V and 4 from J, leaving 21 bases between them. Germline assignment: CDR1 DFQATT and CDR2 SNEGSKA (reference sequence). The length of the CDR3 is 15 residues. CDR3 loop: CSADPTVQAGYEQYF. For the CDR3, the DNA is TGCAGTGCTGACCCGACAGTGCAGGCCGGGTACGAGCAGTACTTC.

The CDR3 DNA is TGCAGTGCTAAGGGTCTTGCGGGGGGGAACCAGTACTTC. Its translation is CSAKGLAGGNQYF. The rearrangement joins TRBV20-1 to TRBJ2-7; 9 bases line up with TRBD2. The junction had 11 bases not matched to a gene; V was cut back by 4 bases and J by 10 bases. Germline V gives CDR1 DFQATT, CDR2 SNEGSKA (reference sequence). The CDR3 covers 13 residues.

The J gene is TRBJ2-3, the V gene TRBV10-3; maybe TRBD1 (5 bases). The V and J ends lost 4 bases and 2 bases respectively, with 7 bases between them. The length of the CDR3 is 13 residues. Germline CDR1 ENHRY, CDR2 SYGVKD. Here the CDR3 reads CAISGRVTDTQYF. The CDR3 region has the DNA TGTGCCATCAGTGGCAGGGTCACAGATACGCAGTATTTT.

This clonotype was picked up many times. This chain connects TRBV29-1 to TRBJ1-5; TRBD1 is a possible D gene (5 bases). Germline loops: CDR1 SQVTM, CDR2 ANQGSEA. This CDR3 spans 16 amino acids. Trimming pared 0 bases from V and 1 base from J, leaving 13 bases between. The CDR3 protein is CSVEESQGGSNQPQHF. DNA for the CDR3: TGCAGCGTTGAAGAAAGTCAGGGAGGAAGCAATCAGCCCCAGCATTTT.

This clonotype was picked up a small number of times. The CDR3 protein is CSAADGDEQYF. The CDR3 DNA reads TGCAGTGCCGCAGATGGGGACGAGCAGTACTTC. V gene TRBV20-1 combines with J gene TRBJ2-7; D not certain. CDR3 size: 11 residues. V lost 6 bases, J lost 5 bases, and 11 bases lay in between. Per germline, CDR1 DFQATT and CDR2 SNEGSKA (reference sequence).

This clonotype was counted many times. The V call is TRBV20-1, the J call TRBJ1-2; D remains ambiguous. This CDR3 contains 9 residues. Germline loops: CDR1 DFQATT, CDR2 SNEGSKA (reference sequence). Trimming took 3 bases from V and 8 from J, leaving 4 bases between them. Here the CDR3 reads CSARKGYTF. CDR3 sequence (DNA): TGCAGTGCTAGGAAGGGCTACACCTTC.

This clonotype showed up just a few times. The chain recombines TRBV20-1 with TRBJ1-5, with D unresolved. Between the trimmed V and J ends, which lost 6 bases and 0 bases, there was a span of 9 bases. CDR1 and CDR2 (germline): DFQATT, SNEGSKA (reference sequence). The length of the CDR3 is 13 residues. The CDR3 nucleotides read TGCAGTGCCGCCCGGGGTAGCAATCAGCCCCAGCATTTT. Amino acids: CSAARGSNQPQHF.

This clonotype was recorded at least ten times. The chain is built from TRBV20-1 and TRBJ2-1, with TRBD2 as a possible D gene (6 bases). V lost 2 bases, J lost 10 bases, and 12 bases lay in between. CDR3 size: 12 residues. Germline CDR1 is DFQATT and CDR2 is SNEGSKA (reference sequence). The CDR3 loop reads CSARRGSEEQFF. CDR3 nucleotides: TGCAGTGCTAGACGGGGGTCGGAGGAGCAGTTCTTC.

V is TRBV10-3 and J is TRBJ2-5, with 7 bases that match TRBD2. The ends lost 10 bases at V and 5 bases at J; junction bases unmatched: 10. Germline V gene sequence: CDR1 ENHRY, CDR2 SYGVKD. The CDR3 spans 13 residues. As DNA, the CDR3 is TGTGCCACGGGAGAGCGGGGCCTGGAGACCCAGTACTTC. The encoded protein is CATGERGLETQYF.

This clonotype was counted at least ten times. This chain links TRBV5-1 with TRBJ2-5; D is perhaps TRBD2 (6 bases). This CDR3 contains 13 residues. Looked up from germline, CDR1 is SGHRS and CDR2 is YFSETQ. V was clipped by 4 bases and J by 4 bases, with 11 bases between them. The CDR3 nucleotides read TGCGCCAGCAGCGAATACGGGGGAGAGACCCAGTACTTC. Protein: CASSEYGGETQYF. The full variable domain, its missing parts supplied by reference TRBV5-1 and TRBJ2-5, is KAGVTQTPRYLIKTRGQQVTLSCSPISGHRSVSWYQQTPGQGLQFLFEYFSETQRNKGNFPGRFSGRQFSNSRSEMNVSTLELGDSALYLCASSEYGGETQYFGPGTRLLVL.